The clone carrying this T cell receptor (beta chain) showed up just a few times. The data were obtained in a study of identical twins. Each CDR3 protein is one row after TCRdb ran MiXCR on the 5' RACE reads. The repertoire holds over 550,000 distinct CDR3 sequences, with around 7.4% as singletons. J lost 1 base, V lost 5 bases, and 3 bases had no gene match. CDR3 length equals 16 residues. This sample was shared with a second study, whose subject was yellow fever vaccine responses in identical twins.

The V call is TRBV12-3 or TRBV12-4, the J call TRBJ2-7, with 15 bases matching TRBD2. Sequencing used PBMCs. The clonotype comes from a woman between 18 and 30 years old in good health. The CDR3 region is CASSRTSGRGSYEQYF. CDR3 in DNA: TGTGCCAGCAGTCGGACTAGCGGGAGGGGATCCTACGAGCAGTACTTC.